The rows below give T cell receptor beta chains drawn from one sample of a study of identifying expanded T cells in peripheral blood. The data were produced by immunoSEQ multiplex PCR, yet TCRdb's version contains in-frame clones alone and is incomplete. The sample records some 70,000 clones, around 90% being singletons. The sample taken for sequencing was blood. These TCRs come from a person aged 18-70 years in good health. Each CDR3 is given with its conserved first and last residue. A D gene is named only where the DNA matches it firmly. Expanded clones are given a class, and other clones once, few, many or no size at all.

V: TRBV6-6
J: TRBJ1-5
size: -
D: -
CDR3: CASSPLWAEPQHF
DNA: TGTGCCAGCAGCCCACTTTGGGCTGAGCCCCAGCATTTT

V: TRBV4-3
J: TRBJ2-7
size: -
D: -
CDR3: CASSQVAQNARYEQYF
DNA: TGCGCCAGCAGCCAAGTCGCACAAAATGCGCGGTACGAGCAGTACTTC

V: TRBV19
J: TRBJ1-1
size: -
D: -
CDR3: CASSISGDTEAFF
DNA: TGTGCCAGTAGTATCTCAGGGGACACTGAAGCTTTCTTT

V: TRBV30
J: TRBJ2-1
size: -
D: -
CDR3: CAWSVRGRGNEQFF
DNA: TGTGCCTGGAGTGTACGGGGACGGGGGAATGAGCAGTTCTTC

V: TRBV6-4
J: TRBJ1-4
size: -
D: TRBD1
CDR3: CARCRDGTDNEKLFF
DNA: TGTGCCAGGTGTAGAGACGGGACAGATAATGAAAAACTGTTTTTT

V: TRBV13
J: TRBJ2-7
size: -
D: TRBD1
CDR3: CASSLRGQLYEQYF
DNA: TGTGCCAGCAGCTTGAGGGGACAGTTATACGAGCAGTACTTC

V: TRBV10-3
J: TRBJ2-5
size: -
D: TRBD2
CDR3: CASGELGTSGGETQYF
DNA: TGTGCCAGTGGAGAACTAGGGACTAGCGGAGGGGAGACCCAGTACTTC

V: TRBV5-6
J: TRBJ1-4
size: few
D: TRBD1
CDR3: CASSTGGAGEKLFF
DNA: TGTGCCAGCTCAACAGGGGGCGCTGGTGAAAAACTGTTTTTT

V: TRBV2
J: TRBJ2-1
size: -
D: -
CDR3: CASSEAWTSNEQFF
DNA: TGTGCCAGCAGTGAAGCGTGGACCAGCAATGAGCAGTTCTTC

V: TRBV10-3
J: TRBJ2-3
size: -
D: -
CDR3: CAISSSRDTDTQYF
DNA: TGTGCCATCAGCTCATCTAGGGACACAGATACGCAGTATTTT

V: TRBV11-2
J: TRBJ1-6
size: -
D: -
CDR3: CASSLRVTGNSPLHF
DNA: TGTGCCAGCAGCCTACGGGTCACGGGAAATTCACCCCTCCACTTT

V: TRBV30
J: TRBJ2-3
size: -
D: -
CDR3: CAWGPGDPVADTQYF
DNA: TGTGCCTGGGGCCCCGGGGACCCGGTCGCAGATACGCAGTATTTT

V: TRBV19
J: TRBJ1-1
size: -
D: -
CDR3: CASSGRQDEAFF
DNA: TGTGCCAGTAGTGGCCGACAGGACGAAGCTTTCTTT

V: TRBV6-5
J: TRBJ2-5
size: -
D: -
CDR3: CASRVQETQYF
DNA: TGTGCCAGCAGGGTACAAGAGACCCAGTACTTC

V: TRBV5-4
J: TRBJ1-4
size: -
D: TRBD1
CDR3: CASSLQGAQEKLFF
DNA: TGTGCCAGCAGCCTCCAGGGGGCGCAGGAAAAACTGTTTTTT

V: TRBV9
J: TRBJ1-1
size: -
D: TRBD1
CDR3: CASSLRTGGASEAFF
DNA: TGTGCCAGCAGCCTCCGGACAGGGGGCGCTTCTGAAGCTTTCTTT

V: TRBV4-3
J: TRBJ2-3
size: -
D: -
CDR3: CASSQDTGSDTDTQYF
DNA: TGCGCCAGCAGCCAAGACACGGGGTCAGACACAGATACGCAGTATTTT

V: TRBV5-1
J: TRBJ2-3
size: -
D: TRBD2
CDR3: CASSPRTSGTDTQYF
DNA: TGCGCCAGCAGCCCACGGACTAGCGGCACAGATACGCAGTATTTT

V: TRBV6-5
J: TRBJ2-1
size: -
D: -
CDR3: CASSAGAVLIEQFF
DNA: TGTGCCAGCAGTGCCGGGGCAGTCCTAATTGAGCAGTTCTTC

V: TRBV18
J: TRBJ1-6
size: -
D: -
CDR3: CASSPRDGAGTYNSPLHF
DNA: TGTGCCAGCTCACCACGAGATGGGGCGGGAACCTATAATTCACCCCTCCACTTT

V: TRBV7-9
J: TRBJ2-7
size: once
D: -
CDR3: CASSTPLDYEQYF
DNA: TGTGCCAGCAGTACTCCACTAGACTACGAGCAGTACTTC

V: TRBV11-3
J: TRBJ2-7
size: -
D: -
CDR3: CASSLTSVSEQYF
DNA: TGTGCCAGCAGCTTAACTTCCGTTTCCGAGCAGTACTTC

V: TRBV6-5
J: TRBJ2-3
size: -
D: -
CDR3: CASSRESRGTDTQYF
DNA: TGTGCCAGCAGTCGGGAGAGCAGGGGCACCGATACGCAGTATTTT

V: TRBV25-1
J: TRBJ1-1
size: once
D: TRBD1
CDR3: CASSEAGQMNTEAFF
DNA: TGTGCCAGCAGTGAAGCGGGACAGATGAACACTGAAGCTTTCTTT

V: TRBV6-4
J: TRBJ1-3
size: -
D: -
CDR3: CASSDPRKRSGNTIYF
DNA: TGTGCCAGCAGTGACCCTAGAAAGAGGTCTGGAAACACCATATATTTT